Sequencing of this T cell receptor (beta chain) was carried out in a study of blood T cell repertoires in COVID-19. Study background: The origin of the acute and convalescent COVID-19 samples was the United States, Italy and Spain. Nucleic acid was either cDNA or gDNA, and it came from T cells, B-cell-depleted T cells, or PBMCs.

Germline V lookup: CDR1 GTSNPN, CDR2 SVGIG (reference sequence). The CDR3 loop spans 16 amino acids. V was pared by 2 bases and J by 4 bases, with 10 bases of the junction left unmatched. How the authors handled the data: How many nucleated cells were present was estimated from reference gene primer amplification. Libraries were prepared by immunoSEQ multiplex PCR; TCRdb keeps only in-frame clonotypes and omits some of them. V and J calls and clone size follow that table, whereas D and trimming were derived from the DNA. The sample consists of approximately 300,000 clones, 87% of them appearing once. This clone was seen only a few times.

This TCR came from a woman aged 50 to 60 who had recovered from COVID-19. The genes are TRBV30 and TRBJ2-3; 9 bases fit TRBD2. Sequenced input: peripheral blood. CDR3: CAWSKPGLAFADTQYF. The CDR3 nucleotides read TGTGCCTGGAGTAAACCGGGACTAGCTTTCGCAGATACGCAGTATTTT.